These 21 T cell receptor beta chains came from one sample sequenced in a study of blood T cell repertoires in COVID-19 (dated by TCRdb to the early 2020s). Receptor amplification or capture employed the immunoSEQ multiplex PCR assay. TCRdb provides this immuneACCESS table in a form limited to in-frame rearrangements. Some clones are lacking; in checked studies, under half of them reflect an unresolved V gene, and why the rest are absent is not known. The sample data list around 84,000 clones, and about 88% of these were observed just once. 7% to 9% of the sample comes from the top ten. The sample taken for sequencing was peripheral blood. These receptors were collected from an elderly man with active or convalescent COVID-19.

This chain joins TRBV11-2 and TRBJ2-3; 8 positions agree with TRBD2. Germline CDR1 and CDR2: SGHAT and FQNNGV. V trimming: 5 bases; J trimming: 0 bases; junction bases outside the gene matches: 7. The CDR3 runs 16 residues. The CDR3 nucleotides read TGTGCCAGCAGCCTCGCAGCGGGGGAGAGCACAGATACGCAGTATTTT. Protein sequence: CASSLAAGESTDTQYF.

The chain couples TRBV2 to TRBJ1-4, with a weak D call TRBD1 (6 bases). The CDR3 has 14 residues. Germline V gene data show CDR1 as SNHLY and CDR2 as FYNNEI. Trimming stripped 6 bases from V and 5 bases from J, with 13 bases between. As DNA, the CDR3 is TGTGCCAGCAGGTTACAGGGTGGGAATGAAAAACTGTTTTTT. Amino acids: CASRLQGGNEKLFF.

The chain combines TRBV10-3 with TRBJ2-3, with D maybe TRBD2 (6 bases). The CDR3 is made up of 16 amino acids. Trimming stripped 6 bases from V and 1 base from J, with 17 bases between. Germline-derived CDR1 and CDR2 are ENHRY and SYGVKD. This chain's CDR3 is CAISDHVRRGTDTQYF. In DNA, the CDR3 is TGTGCCATCAGCGACCACGTCAGGAGGGGCACAGATACGCAGTATTTT.

This chain uses TRBV5-1 with TRBJ1-2; the D gene is possibly TRBD1 (6 bases). Germline CDR1 reads SGHRS; CDR2 reads YFSETQ. V gave up 0 bases and J gave up 6 bases, with 12 bases separating them. The CDR3 runs to 14 residues. The CDR3 loop is CASSLDGQINGYTF. In DNA, the CDR3 is TGCGCCAGCAGCTTGGATGGACAGATCAATGGCTACACCTTC.

The chain carries TRBV11-3 and TRBJ2-3, with 7 bases lining up with TRBD2. CDR3 length equals 15 residues. Germline V lookup: CDR1 SGHNT, CDR2 YENEEA. The ends lost 6 bases at V and 0 bases at J; junction bases unmatched: 6. CDR3 sequence (DNA): TGTGCCAGCAGACCGACTAGCCTTAGCACAGATACGCAGTATTTT. This encodes CASRPTSLSTDTQYF.

The rearrangement uses TRBV10-3 and TRBJ2-1; D gene uncertain. V lost 3 bases to trimming and J lost 5 bases, with 8 bases between them. The CDR3 loop spans 13 amino acids. Germline V gene lookup returns CDR1 ENHRY and CDR2 SYGVKD. The CDR3 protein is CAISDSQNNEQFF. In DNA, the CDR3 is TGTGCCATCAGTGACTCACAGAACAATGAGCAGTTCTTC.

The J gene is TRBJ1-4, the V gene TRBV6-1; TRBD1 is a possible D gene (5 bases). Deletions cut 0 bases from V and 8 bases from J, with 13 bases between. CDR3 length equals 15 residues. Germline V CDR1 and CDR2: MNHNS, SASEGT. The CDR3 loop is CASSEAPGEWEKLFF. As DNA, the CDR3 is TGTGCCAGCAGTGAAGCGCCGGGGGAGTGGGAAAAACTGTTTTTT.

The V gene is TRBV25-1, the J gene TRBJ1-4, with 7 nucleotides matching TRBD1. This CDR3 has 18 residues. Germline values: CDR1 MGHDK, CDR2 SYGVNS. Trimming took 5 bases from V and 7 from J; bases not matched to a gene: 19. CDR3 protein: CASSQPGQTGPRREKLFF. The CDR3 DNA reads TGTGCCAGCAGTCAACCGGGACAGACTGGCCCCAGGCGTGAAAAACTGTTTTTT.

The V gene is TRBV5-4, the J gene TRBJ2-3; 9 nucleotides line up with TRBD1. The length of the CDR3 is 15 residues. In germline, CDR1 is SGHNT, CDR2 YYREEE (reference sequence). The junction had 5 bases not matched to a gene; V was cut back by 4 bases and J by 2 bases. The CDR3 DNA is TGTGCCAGCAGCGCCGACAGGGGGTACACAGATACGCAGTATTTT. This encodes CASSADRGYTDTQYF.

V and J are TRBV24-1 and TRBJ2-5; D possibly corresponds to TRBD1 (6 bases). CDR3 length: 13 residues. Trimming shortened V by 3 bases and J by 4 bases, and 8 bases separated the two germline ends. The germline V gene has CDR1 KGHDR and CDR2 SFDVKD. In DNA, the CDR3 is TGTGCCACCAGTGATCAGGGGCGAGAGACCCAGTACTTC. Translation: CATSDQGRETQYF.

V gene TRBV10-1 combines with J gene TRBJ2-1; 10 bases align to TRBD2. The CDR3 is 17 amino acids. Trimming removed 0 bases from V and 2 bases from J; junction bases left unmatched: 4. Germline CDR1 and CDR2: WNHNN and SYGVQD (reference sequence). The CDR3 loop is CASSESIAGGTYNEQFF. The CDR3 coding sequence is TGCGCCAGCAGTGAGTCGATAGCGGGAGGTACCTACAATGAGCAGTTCTTC.

The V call is TRBV7-9, the J call TRBJ2-5; TRBD2 matches at 8 bases. The CDR3 covers 14 residues. Trimming took 0 bases from V and 5 from J; bases not matched to a gene: 2. CDR1 is SEHNR and CDR2 is FQNEAQ in the germline V gene (reference sequence). CDR3 nucleotide sequence: TGTGCCAGCAGCTTAGCGCGCGGGGGGGAGACCCAGTACTTC. This sequence encodes CASSLARGGETQYF. The whole variable domain, remainder taken from reference TRBV7-9 and TRBJ2-5, is DTGVSQNPRHKITKRGQNVTFRCDPISEHNRLYWYRQTLGQGPEFLTYFQNEAQLEKSRLLSDRFSAERPKGSFSTLEIQRTEQGDSAMYLCASSLARGGETQYFGPGTRLLVL.

The chain recombines TRBV6-5 with TRBJ1-2, with 8 bases that match TRBD1. This CDR3 spans 15 amino acids. Looked up from germline, CDR1 is MNHEY and CDR2 is SVGAGI. The V and J ends lost 8 bases and 7 bases, in that order; junction bases with no gene match: 15. CDR3 DNA: TGTGCCAGCGGCTTAATCCAGGGGGCGCCGGGTGGCTACACCTTC. Translated, it gives CASGLIQGAPGGYTF.

This chain uses TRBV18 with TRBJ1-1; no reliable D call. The germline V and J ends were trimmed by 0 bases and 6 bases, with 14 bases remaining between them. The germline CDR1 and CDR2 sequences are KGHSH and LQKENI. This CDR3 region has 15 residues. CDR3 amino acids: CASSPPGSGRAEAFF. The CDR3 DNA is TGTGCCAGCTCACCACCTGGTTCGGGGAGGGCTGAAGCTTTCTTT.

The CDR3 region has the DNA TGTGCCAGCAGTACCCGGGACAGGGCCTACAATGAGCAGTTCTTC. Amino acids: CASSTRDRAYNEQFF. This chain joins TRBV6-5 and TRBJ2-1; 9 bases agree with TRBD1. CDR3 size: 15 residues. The junction had 4 bases not matched to a gene; V was cut back by 5 bases and J by 2 bases. Germline V gene lookup returns CDR1 MNHEY and CDR2 SVGAGI.

The CDR3 DNA is TGTGCCAGCAGTTACCGGGCCTCGGAGGGGGAGACCCAGTACTTC. Translating gives CASSYRASEGETQYF. The genes are TRBV6-5 and TRBJ2-5; tentatively, D is TRBD2 (6 bases). The CDR3 sequence is 15 residues long. V lost 2 bases to trimming and J lost 5 bases, with 15 bases between them. CDR1 MNHEY and CDR2 SVGAGI come from the germline V gene.

V is TRBV5-1 and J is TRBJ2-2; D gene uncertain. Germline V gene sequence: CDR1 SGHRS, CDR2 YFSETQ. Trimming pared 4 bases from V and 3 bases from J, leaving 13 bases between. This CDR3 spans 15 amino acids. The CDR3 loop is CASSNHLRDTGELFF. Written as DNA, the CDR3 is TGCGCCAGCAGCAACCACCTCCGGGACACCGGGGAGCTGTTTTTT. Filled out from reference TRBV5-1 and TRBJ2-2, the complete variable domain reads KAGVTQTPRYLIKTRGQQVTLSCSPISGHRSVSWYQQTPGQGLQFLFEYFSETQRNKGNFPGRFSGRQFSNSRSEMNVSTLELGDSALYLCASSNHLRDTGELFFGEGSRLTVL.

The rearrangement joins TRBV5-6 to TRBJ2-1, with D hard to call. Germline V CDR1 and CDR2: SGHDT, YYEEEE. Trimming left V 7 bases short and J 0 bases short, with 8 bases between. The CDR3 sequence is 13 residues long. The CDR3 bases are TGTGCCAGCTCCTCGAGCTCCTACAATGAGCAGTTCTTC. Amino acids: CASSSSSYNEQFF.

This rearrangement joins TRBV28 to TRBJ1-5, with TRBD1 identical over 7 bases. This CDR3 spans 14 amino acids. Germline V lookup: CDR1 MDHEN, CDR2 SYDVKM. Trimming took 5 bases from V and 5 from J; bases not matched to a gene: 6. In DNA form, the CDR3 reads TGTGCCAGCAGTCCAAACAGGGGTTATCAGCCCCAGCATTTT. This encodes CASSPNRGYQPQHF.

This clone appeared a few times. The rearrangement links TRBV28 to TRBJ2-7; TRBD2 matches at 15 bases. The J segment lost 9 bases and the V segment lost 3 bases, leaving 9 bases of the junction unmatched. Looked up from germline, CDR1 is MDHEN and CDR2 is SYDVKM. This CDR3 is 16 amino acids long. The CDR3 bases are TGTGCCAGCAGTTTCCCCGGACTAGCGGGAGGGCTTTTGCAGTACGTC. Encoded protein: CASSFPGLAGGLLQYV.

The chain combines TRBV5-4 with TRBJ2-5; TRBD1 aligns across 8 bases. V gave up 4 bases and J gave up 0 bases; unmatched junction bases: 2. This CDR3 contains 14 residues. The germline CDR1 and CDR2 sequences are SGHNT and YYREEE (reference sequence). The CDR3 DNA reads as TGTGCCAGCAGCCGGGACAGGTACCAAGAGACCCAGTACTTC. Encoded protein: CASSRDRYQETQYF.